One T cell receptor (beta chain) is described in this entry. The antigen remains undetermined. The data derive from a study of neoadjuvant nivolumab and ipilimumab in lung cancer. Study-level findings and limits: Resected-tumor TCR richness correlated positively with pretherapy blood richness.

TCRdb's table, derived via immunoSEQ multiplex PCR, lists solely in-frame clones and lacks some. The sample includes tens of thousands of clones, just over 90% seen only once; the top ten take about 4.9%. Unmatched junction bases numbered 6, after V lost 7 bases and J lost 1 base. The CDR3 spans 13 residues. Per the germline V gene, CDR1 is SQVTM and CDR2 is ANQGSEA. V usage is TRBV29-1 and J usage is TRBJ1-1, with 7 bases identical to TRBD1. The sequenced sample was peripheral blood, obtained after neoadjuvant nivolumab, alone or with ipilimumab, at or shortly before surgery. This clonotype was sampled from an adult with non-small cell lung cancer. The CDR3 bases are TGCAGCGCCGCGGCAGGGGGGAACACTGAAGCTTTCTTT. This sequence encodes CSAAAGGNTEAFF.